Presented here are 20 T cell receptor beta chains from one specimen sequenced in a study of cytomegalovirus exposure and HLA in healthy donors. The PCR made use of 60 Vbeta and 13 Jbeta primers. Method: immunoSEQ multiplex PCR; TCRdb's copy keeps in-frame clones and lacks some. Here the sample spans some 140,000 clones, 60% to 80% being singletons. The sequencing input was PBMCs. The receptor set was obtained from a man aged 25-45 years in good health and CMV-seronegative.

The genes are TRBV27 and TRBJ2-7, with 8 bases identical to TRBD2. With 6 bases clipped from V and 5 bases from J, the junction kept 12 bases outside the gene matches. The CDR3 is made up of 15 amino acids. Per the germline V gene, CDR1 is MNHEY and CDR2 is SMNVEV (reference sequence). CDR3 DNA: TGTGCCAGCAGCCGAGCGGGAGCTACCGTCCACGAGCAGTACTTC. This gives the protein CASSRAGATVHEQYF.

The V call is TRBV5-1, the J call TRBJ1-1; D perhaps matches TRBD1 (5 bases). Trimming took off 5 bases at V and 2 bases at J, with 13 bases between the two ends. Germline assignment: CDR1 SGHRS and CDR2 YFSETQ. This CDR3 has 14 residues. The CDR3 coding sequence is TGCGCCAGCAGTCCCGACAGTATTAACACTGAAGCTTTCTTT. This codes for CASSPDSINTEAFF.

The CDR3 loop is CASSPWGQSSPLHF. In nucleotides, the CDR3 is TGTGCCAGCTCACCATGGGGACAGTCTTCACCCCTCCACTTT. This sequence joins TRBV18 and TRBJ1-6; TRBD1 aligns across 7 bases. The CDR3 has 14 amino acids. V shed 2 bases, J shed 9 bases, and the junction held 4 bases outside the gene matches. CDR1 KGHSH and CDR2 LQKENI come from the germline V gene. The whole variable domain, remainder taken from reference TRBV18 and TRBJ1-6, is NAGVMQNPRHLVRRRGQEARLRCSPMKGHSHVYWYRQLPEEGLKFMVYLQKENIIDESGMPKERFSAEFPKEGPSILRIQQVVRGDSAAYFCASSPWGQSSPLHFGNGTRLTVT.

V is TRBV27 and J is TRBJ1-2; 10 bases map to TRBD1. The germline gives CDR1 MNHEY, CDR2 SMNVEV (reference sequence). V lost 4 bases and J lost 8; bases outside the gene matches: 10. The CDR3 is made up of 15 amino acids. The CDR3, as DNA: TGTGCCAGCAGTTCTAGACAGGGGGCATCACCCGGCTACACCTTC. It specifies CASSSRQGASPGYTF.

The CDR3 spells CASSSRLTHTQYF. Written as DNA, the CDR3 is TGTGCCAGCAGCTCAAGACTCACCCATACGCAGTATTTT. This rearrangement joins TRBV7-9 to TRBJ2-3; D not resolved. Trimming took 4 bases from V and 7 from J, leaving 12 bases between them. Germline CDR1 and CDR2: SEHNR and FQNEAQ (reference sequence). The CDR3 length is 13 residues. Complete variable domain (other parts from reference TRBV7-9 and TRBJ2-3): DTGVSQNPRHKITKRGQNVTFRCDPISEHNRLYWYRQTLGQGPEFLTYFQNEAQLEKSRLLSDRFSAERPKGSFSTLEIQRTEQGDSAMYLCASSSRLTHTQYFGPGTRLTVL.

This clone came up once. The rearrangement joins TRBV7-2 to TRBJ2-1; 14 nucleotides match TRBD2. The ends lost 5 bases at V and 7 bases at J; junction bases unmatched: 10. The CDR3 has 17 amino acids. Germline lookup yields CDR1 SGHTA and CDR2 FQGNSA. The CDR3 DNA reads TGTGCCAGCAGCCGGAACCCGGGACTAGCGGGAGTTAATGAGCAGTTCTTC. This encodes CASSRNPGLAGVNEQFF. Full variable domain (outside the CDR3, taken from reference TRBV7-2 and TRBJ2-1): GAGVSQSPSNKVTEKGKDVELRCDPISGHTALYWYRQSLGQGLEFLIYFQGNSAPDKSGLPSDRFSAERTGGSVSTLTIQRTQQEDSAVYLCASSRNPGLAGVNEQFFGPGTRLTVL.

The chain combines TRBV4-1 with TRBJ1-2, with 8 bases aligning to TRBD1. The length of the CDR3 is 14 residues. Germline CDR1 and CDR2: MGHRA and YSYEKL. V was pared by 1 base and J by 7 bases, with 5 bases of the junction left unmatched. As DNA, the CDR3 is TGCGCCAGCAGCCAAGGGGACAGGTCCCGTGGCTACACCTTC. Translated: CASSQGDRSRGYTF.

This chain joins TRBV28 and TRBJ2-7; a weak D match, TRBD2 (6 bases). This CDR3 has 14 amino acids. Trimming removed 1 base from V and 3 bases from J, with 10 bases in between. Germline V CDR1 and CDR2: MDHEN, SYDVKM. CDR3 residues: CASSLSGTYYEQYF. Here the CDR3 DNA reads TGTGCCAGCAGTTTATCCGGGACTTACTACGAGCAGTACTTC.

The V call is TRBV28, the J call TRBJ2-2; maybe TRBD2 (6 bases). The CDR3 runs to 14 residues. CDR1 is MDHEN and CDR2 is SYDVKM in the germline V gene. Trimming took 3 bases from V and 8 from J, leaving 13 bases between them. CDR3 coding DNA: TGTGCCAGCAGTTTTATCCAGGGACTTGGGGAGCTGTTTTTT. Its translation: CASSFIQGLGELFF.

A few counts support this clone. The chain combines TRBV6-1 with TRBJ1-5; possible D gene TRBD1, 5 bases. Germline V lookup: CDR1 MNHNS, CDR2 SASEGT. The V end lost 8 bases, the J end lost 0 bases, and 8 bases lay between the germline ends. This CDR3 spans 13 amino acids. CDR3: CASSTDSNQPQHF. The CDR3 bases are TGTGCCAGCTCGACAGATAGCAATCAGCCCCAGCATTTT.

The chain links TRBV7-9 to TRBJ1-2; D may be TRBD1 (5 bases). Trimming took off 6 bases at V and 8 bases at J, with 16 bases between the two ends. The CDR3 runs 13 residues. The germline V gene encodes CDR1 SEHNR and CDR2 FQNEAQ (reference sequence). The CDR3: CASRRTIESGYTF. CDR3 DNA: TGTGCCAGCAGGAGGACAATAGAATCGGGCTACACCTTC. The full variable domain, completed using reference TRBV7-9 and TRBJ1-2, is DTGVSQNPRHKITKRGQNVTFRCDPISEHNRLYWYRQTLGQGPEFLTYFQNEAQLEKSRLLSDRFSAERPKGSFSTLEIQRTEQGDSAMYLCASRRTIESGYTFGSGTRLTVV.

J is TRBJ1-1 and V is TRBV19; TRBD1 matches 7 bases. The CDR3 extends over 14 amino acids. Germline CDR1 is LNHDA and CDR2 is SQIVND (reference sequence). Trimming removed 1 base from V and 4 bases from J; junction bases left unmatched: 3. The CDR3 DNA sequence: TGTGCCAGTAGTATAGTAAACAGGGGCACTGAAGCTTTCTTT. This gives the protein CASSIVNRGTEAFF.

The rearrangement links TRBV27 to TRBJ1-5; TRBD1 matches at 9 bases. Germline lookup yields CDR1 MNHEY and CDR2 SMNVEV (reference sequence). Germline trimming cut 3 bases from V and 5 bases from J; bases unmatched to any gene: 2. CDR3 length: 14 residues. CDR3 in amino acids: CASSLGQGYQPQHF. The CDR3 DNA reads TGTGCCAGCAGTTTGGGACAGGGCTATCAGCCCCAGCATTTT.

The table lists this clone with a few counts. The chain uses TRBV5-6 and TRBJ1-1, with 7 bases aligning to TRBD1. Germline V gene lookup returns CDR1 SGHDT and CDR2 YYEEEE. The CDR3 has 13 residues. V shed 2 bases, J shed 4 bases, and the junction held 2 bases outside the gene matches. Written as DNA, the CDR3 is TGTGCCAGCAGCTTAAGACAGGGCACTGAAGCTTTCTTT. This codes for CASSLRQGTEAFF.

V is TRBV6-1 and J is TRBJ1-3, with a weak D call TRBD1 (5 bases). V was cut by 4 bases and J by 0 bases, with 13 bases left in between. This CDR3 is 16 amino acids long. Germline V gene lookup returns CDR1 MNHNS and CDR2 SASEGT. The DNA for the CDR3 is TGTGCCAGCAGTGTCGGGGGGTCGAGCTCTGGAAACACCATATATTTT. Translated, it gives CASSVGGSSSGNTIYF.

The CDR3 is CASSSRTGGNYGYTF. The CDR3 region has the DNA TGTGCCAGCAGCTCGCGGACAGGGGGCAACTATGGCTACACCTTC. The chain links TRBV13 to TRBJ1-2; 11 nucleotides align to TRBD1. Germline V gives CDR1 PRHDT, CDR2 FYEKMQ (reference sequence). The V segment lost 4 bases and the J segment 2 bases; nucleotides outside the gene matches: 3. The CDR3 length is 15 residues.

V usage is TRBV29-1 and J usage is TRBJ2-4; D is undetermined. The CDR3 runs 11 residues. The germline V and J ends were trimmed by 4 bases and 6 bases, with 7 bases remaining between them. Germline V gives CDR1 SQVTM, CDR2 ANQGSEA. CDR3 DNA sequence: TGCAGCGTTGTCCTCAGAAACATTCAGTACTTC. It specifies CSVVLRNIQYF.

The chain couples TRBV19 to TRBJ1-1; no firm D call. V lost 4 bases and J 6 bases, leaving 12 bases between the germline ends. This CDR3 has 13 residues. The germline CDR1 and CDR2 sequences are LNHDA and SQIVND (reference sequence). The CDR3 DNA follows: TGTGCCAGTAGTAAGGTTCGGAGGTCTGAAGCTTTCTTT. Its protein is CASSKVRRSEAFF.

The V call is TRBV28, the J call TRBJ2-7; 7 bases fit TRBD1. The J segment lost 0 bases and the V segment lost 7 bases, leaving 6 bases of the junction unmatched. The CDR3 runs to 14 residues. The germline gives CDR1 MDHEN, CDR2 SYDVKM. The CDR3 protein is CASKFRGYSYEQYF. The CDR3 nucleotides are TGTGCCAGCAAATTCAGGGGGTACTCCTACGAGCAGTACTTC.

This chain uses TRBV19 with TRBJ2-1, with 9 bases that match TRBD2. The CDR3 loop spans 15 amino acids. The ends lost 5 bases at V and 6 bases at J; junction bases unmatched: 8. The germline CDR1 and CDR2 sequences are LNHDA and SQIVND (reference sequence). This CDR3 reads CASSRAGGRSNEQFF. As DNA, the CDR3 is TGTGCCAGTAGTCGTGCGGGAGGGCGTAGCAATGAGCAGTTCTTC. The entire variable domain, with the rest obtained from reference TRBV19 and TRBJ2-1, is as follows: DGGITQSPKYLFRKEGQNVTLSCEQNLNHDAMYWYRQDPGQGLRLIYYSQIVNDFQKGDIAEGYSVSREKKESFPLTVTSAQKNPTAFYLCASSRAGGRSNEQFFGPGTRLTVL.